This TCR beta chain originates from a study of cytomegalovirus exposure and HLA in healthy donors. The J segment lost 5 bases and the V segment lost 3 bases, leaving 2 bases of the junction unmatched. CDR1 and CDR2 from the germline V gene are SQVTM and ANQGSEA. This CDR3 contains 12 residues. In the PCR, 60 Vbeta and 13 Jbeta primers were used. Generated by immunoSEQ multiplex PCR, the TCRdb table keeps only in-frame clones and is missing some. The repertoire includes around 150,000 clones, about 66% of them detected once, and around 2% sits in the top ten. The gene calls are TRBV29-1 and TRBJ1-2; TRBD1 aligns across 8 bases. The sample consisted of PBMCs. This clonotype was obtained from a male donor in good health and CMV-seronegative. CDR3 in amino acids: CSVDYRGYGYTF. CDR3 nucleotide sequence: TGCAGCGTTGATTACAGGGGGTATGGCTACACCTTC.